This entry describes one T cell receptor (beta chain). Cohorts were determined from participant-reported clinical history. For recovered donors of Cohort 3, there were two negative PCRs, clearance, or symptom resolution. How the authors handled the data: Amplification of reference gene primers was used by the study to estimate nucleated cell counts. Profiled with immunoSEQ multiplex PCR; TCRdb holds only in-frame clones, not every one. D and trimming come from the DNA, and the V and J calls and clone size come from that table. The profile covers 490,000 or so clones, with 88% appearing a single time and 8.3% taken by the ten largest. This sample is drawn from a study of blood T cell repertoires in COVID-19. Germline lookup yields CDR1 SGHDN and CDR2 FVKESK. This CDR3 is built from 17 residues. The V gene end was trimmed by 1 base and the J gene end by 3 bases; junction bases not matched to a gene: 6.

Material for sequencing was PBMCs or T cells enriched from blood (not recorded which). This clonotype originated in a woman in her fifties or sixties who had recovered from COVID-19. This chain joins TRBV14 and TRBJ2-2; the match to TRBD1 covers 9 bases. The DNA of the CDR3 is TGTGCCAGCAGCCAAGCCGGGACAGGGAGGGACACCGGGGAGCTGTTTTTT. It encodes CASSQAGTGRDTGELFF.